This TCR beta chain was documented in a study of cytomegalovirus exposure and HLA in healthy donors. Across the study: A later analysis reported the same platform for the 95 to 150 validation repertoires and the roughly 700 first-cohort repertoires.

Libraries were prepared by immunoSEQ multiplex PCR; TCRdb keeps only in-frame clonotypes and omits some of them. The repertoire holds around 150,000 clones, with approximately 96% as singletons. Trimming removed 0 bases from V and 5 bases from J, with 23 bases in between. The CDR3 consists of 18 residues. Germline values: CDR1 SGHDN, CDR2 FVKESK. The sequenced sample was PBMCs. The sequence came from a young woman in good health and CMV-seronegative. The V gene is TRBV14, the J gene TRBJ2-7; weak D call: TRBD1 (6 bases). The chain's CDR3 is CASSQDLVRSGDRNEQYF. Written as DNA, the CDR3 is TGTGCCAGCAGCCAAGATTTAGTAAGGTCAGGGGACCGCAACGAGCAGTACTTC. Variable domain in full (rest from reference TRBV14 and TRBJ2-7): EAGVTQFPSHSVIEKGQTVTLRCDPISGHDNLYWYRRVMGKEIKFLLHFVKESKQDESGMPNNRFLAERTGGTYSTLKVQPAELEDSGVYFCASSQDLVRSGDRNEQYFGPGTRLTVT.